This entry lists 14 T cell receptor beta chains sequenced from one sample in a study of response to subunit inactivated influenza vaccine. From the RT-PCR reads, TCRdb called clonotypes with MiXCR, one entry per CDR3 protein. This sample carries roughly 780,000 distinct CDR3 sequences, about 18% of them seen once, and the ten largest clones take approximately 11%. This specimen was PBMCs from blood, taken approximately 5 days after vaccination. These TCRs come from a man in his fifties or sixties who received an inactivated influenza vaccine.

The chain uses TRBV4-3 and TRBJ2-2; D may be TRBD1 (5 bases). This CDR3 contains 16 residues. Trimming removed 1 base from V and 2 bases from J, with 11 bases in between. Germline CDR1 is LGHNA and CDR2 is YSLEER. The CDR3 loop reads CASSQGKGFNTGELFF. CDR3 nucleotide sequence: TGCGCCAGCAGCCAAGGGAAGGGGTTTAACACCGGGGAGCTGTTTTTT.

J is TRBJ1-1 and V is TRBV7-2; TRBD1 might be the D (6 bases). With 5 bases removed from V and 1 base from J, the gap between germline ends came to 14 bases. The CDR3 loop spans 15 amino acids. From germline, CDR1 is SGHTA and CDR2 FQGNSA. CDR3 residues: CASSANTGTNTEAFF. CDR3 DNA sequence: TGTGCCAGCAGCGCGAACACAGGGACGAACACTGAAGCTTTCTTT. Full variable domain (rest looked up from reference TRBV7-2 and TRBJ1-1): GAGVSQSPSNKVTEKGKDVELRCDPISGHTALYWYRQSLGQGLEFLIYFQGNSAPDKSGLPSDRFSAERTGGSVSTLTIQRTQQEDSAVYLCASSANTGTNTEAFFGQGTRLTVV.

The chain employs TRBV29-1 and TRBJ2-3, with 8 bases aligning to TRBD1. CDR1 is SQVTM and CDR2 is ANQGSEA in the germline V gene. The CDR3 length is 17 residues. V was pared by 1 base and J by 0 bases, with 9 bases of the junction left unmatched. CDR3 loop: CSVEGTPRGPSTDTQYF. The CDR3 coding sequence is TGCAGCGTTGAAGGGACGCCCAGGGGGCCAAGCACAGATACGCAGTATTTT.

This clonotype was observed a handful of times. The V and J genes are TRBV5-1 and TRBJ1-2; D is perhaps TRBD1 (5 bases). V lost 4 bases to trimming and J lost 5 bases, with 18 bases between them. This CDR3 is built from 15 residues. Germline V gene sequence: CDR1 SGHRS, CDR2 YFSETQ. CDR3: CASSPSGDFAYGYTF. CDR3 DNA sequence: TGCGCCAGCAGCCCCTCGGGGGACTTTGCGTATGGCTACACCTTC.

This CDR3 reads CASSFQGGTYEQYF. As DNA, the CDR3 is TGCGCCAGCAGCTTTCAGGGGGGAACCTACGAGCAGTACTTC. The chain combines TRBV5-1 with TRBJ2-7, with D tentatively TRBD1 (7 bases). This CDR3 spans 14 amino acids. Germline-derived CDR1 and CDR2 are SGHRS and YFSETQ. Trimming stripped 2 bases from V and 2 bases from J, with 11 bases between.

This clonotype was observed a few times. V usage is TRBV15 and J usage is TRBJ2-7; D possibly corresponds to TRBD1 (5 bases). The germline V and J ends were trimmed by 1 base and 5 bases, with 15 bases remaining between them. This CDR3 is 15 amino acids long. Germline CDR1 and CDR2: LNHNV and YYDKDF (reference sequence). CDR3 residues: CATSRVGRGRDEQYF. In DNA, the CDR3 is TGTGCCACCAGCAGAGTAGGAAGGGGTAGAGACGAGCAGTACTTC.

This sequence joins TRBV6-2 or TRBV6-3 and TRBJ2-3; TRBD2 agrees at 11 bases. Germline CDR1 and CDR2: MNHEY and SVGEGT. There are 15 residues in the CDR3. The trim removed 8 bases at V and 2 bases at J, leaving 6 bases unmatched. The CDR3 spells CASRLAGGFTDTQYF. CDR3 DNA: TGTGCCAGCCGCTTAGCGGGGGGGTTCACAGATACGCAGTATTTT.

This clonotype came up a few times. The chain carries TRBV5-1 and TRBJ1-2; TRBD1 agrees at 7 bases. The CDR3 contains 16 residues. Unmatched junction bases numbered 11, after V lost 4 bases and J lost 2 bases. Per the germline V gene, CDR1 is SGHRS and CDR2 is YFSETQ. In DNA, the CDR3 is TGCGCCAGCAGCCCCTCCGGACAGGCACCGAACTATGGCTACACCTTC. The encoded protein is CASSPSGQAPNYGYTF.

The J gene is TRBJ2-7, the V gene TRBV5-1; TRBD2 aligns across 7 bases. The V segment lost 4 bases and the J segment 3 bases; nucleotides outside the gene matches: 10. Per germline, CDR1 SGHRS and CDR2 YFSETQ. This CDR3 is 15 amino acids long. CDR3 sequence reads: CASSLTLAPSYEQYF. Written as DNA, the CDR3 is TGCGCCAGCAGCCTAACACTAGCGCCGAGCTACGAGCAGTACTTC. The whole variable domain, remainder taken from reference TRBV5-1 and TRBJ2-7, is KAGVTQTPRYLIKTRGQQVTLSCSPISGHRSVSWYQQTPGQGLQFLFEYFSETQRNKGNFPGRFSGRQFSNSRSEMNVSTLELGDSALYLCASSLTLAPSYEQYFGPGTRLTVT.

This clonotype showed up many times. The chain recombines TRBV7-8 with TRBJ2-1; D uncertain. V lost 8 bases, J lost 4 bases, and 9 bases lay in between. Germline CDR1 and CDR2: SGHVS and FQNEAQ. The CDR3 has 12 residues. CDR3 DNA: TGTGCCAGCCGGCAAGGATACAATGAGCAGTTCTTC. This sequence encodes CASRQGYNEQFF. Filled out from reference TRBV7-8 and TRBJ2-1, the complete variable domain reads GAGVSQSPRYKVAKRGQDVALRCDPISGHVSLFWYQQALGQGPEFLTYFQNEAQLDKSGLPSDRFFAERPEGSVSTLKIQRTQQEDSAVYLCASRQGYNEQFFGPGTRLTVL.

The V and J genes are TRBV12-3 or TRBV12-4 and TRBJ1-1; D perhaps matches TRBD1 (5 bases). Between the trimmed V and J ends, which lost 3 bases and 5 bases, there was a span of 16 bases. The CDR3 runs to 15 residues. The CDR3 loop reads CASSFVWGVGTEAFF. The CDR3 DNA is TGTGCCAGCAGTTTCGTGTGGGGGGTAGGGACTGAAGCTTTCTTT.

This clonotype was detected many times. The V and J genes are TRBV3-1 and TRBJ2-7; D uncertain. Trimming removed 1 base at V and 1 base at J, with 8 bases between. Germline V lookup: CDR1 LGHDT, CDR2 YNNKEL (reference sequence). The CDR3 extends over 14 amino acids. The CDR3 coding sequence is TGTGCCAGCAGCCAAGGCCGGAGATCCTACGAGCAGTACTTC. Residues: CASSQGRRSYEQYF.

This chain joins TRBV7-9 and TRBJ1-6; no clear D gene. The length of the CDR3 is 14 residues. The germline CDR1 and CDR2 sequences are SEHNR and FQNEAQ (reference sequence). V shed 5 bases and J shed 5 bases, with 10 bases lying between them. CDR3 bases: TGTGCCAGCAGCCCGGACCCTGATAATTCACCCCTCCACTTT. Amino acid sequence: CASSPDPDNSPLHF.

The CDR3 DNA is TGTGCCAGCAGCCACGCAGGAATCGAGCAGTACTTC. It specifies CASSHAGIEQYF. The rearrangement links TRBV3-1 to TRBJ2-7; unclear D gene. V was shortened by 3 bases and J by 6 bases, with 9 bases between the two germline ends. CDR3 size: 12 residues. CDR1 is LGHDT, CDR2 YNNKEL, per germline (reference sequence).